The clone carrying this TCR beta chain came up a few times. Its antigen is unidentified. This sample was taken from a study of CD8+ T cells in alopecia areata. cDNA serving as the sequencing template came from extracted, reverse transcribed RNA. Sequencing used immunoSEQ multiplex PCR; TCRdb keeps in-frame clones, though not all of them. The data hold a few hundred thousand clones, with about three fifths observed a single time. Study-level results: Patients showed less clear TCR sequence sharing than mice, possibly partly because of HLA diversity. Amid tofacitinib therapy, many expanded lesional clones stayed present in scalp and blood.

Indicated treatment: oral pan-JAK inhibitor, 5-10 mg twice daily. Peripheral blood samples and lesional scalp punch biopsies were obtained from alopecia areata patients. Trimming removed 1 base from V and 2 bases from J, with 3 bases in between. The CDR3 spans 13 residues. Germline V lookup: CDR1 KGHSH, CDR2 LQKENI. The chain recombines TRBV18 with TRBJ1-5; no clear D. The receptor was isolated from a human donor with alopecia areata. The sample in question was CD4+ T cells sorted from blood, obtained at week 4, from a patient treated with tofacitinib. The CDR3: CASSPQGNQPQHF. CDR3 nucleotides: TGTGCCAGCTCACCACAGGGCAATCAGCCCCAGCATTTT.